The 16 T cell receptor beta chains listed next were all sequenced from one sample in a study of cytomegalovirus exposure and HLA in healthy donors. PCR employed 60 Vbeta and 13 Jbeta primers. Sequencing was performed with immunoSEQ multiplex PCR; in TCRdb, only in-frame clones are kept and a portion is missing. The sample includes 140,000 to 150,000 clones, 75% to 80% seen only once; the top ten take around 3%. The sequenced material came from PBMCs. The receptors here all came from a middle-aged man in good health and CMV-seropositive.

In its sample, this clone was seen a few times. The chain is built from TRBV6-1 and TRBJ1-4; D possibly corresponds to TRBD1 (5 bases). This CDR3 region has 13 residues. Trimming removed 8 bases at V and 6 bases at J, with 13 bases between. The germline V gene has CDR1 MNHNS and CDR2 SASEGT. CDR3: CASAGLYDEKLFF. The CDR3 nucleotides read TGTGCCAGCGCGGGGCTTTATGATGAAAAACTGTTTTTT.

This CDR3 is CASRQTQGATEKLFF. The CDR3 coding sequence is TGCGCCAGCAGGCAGACACAGGGTGCTACAGAAAAACTGTTTTTT. This rearrangement joins TRBV5-1 to TRBJ1-4; TRBD1 is a possible D gene (6 bases). Trimming removed 5 bases from V and 8 bases from J, with 19 bases in between. The germline gives CDR1 SGHRS, CDR2 YFSETQ. The CDR3 spans 15 residues.

The V and J genes are TRBV5-1 and TRBJ2-7; D is possibly TRBD1 (6 bases). In germline, CDR1 is SGHRS, CDR2 YFSETQ. The ends were cut back, 4 bases at V and 5 bases at J, with 10 bases in the middle. This CDR3 comprises 12 residues. CDR3: CASSRTGNEQYF. DNA of the CDR3: TGCGCCAGCAGCAGAACAGGGAACGAGCAGTACTTC. The variable domain in full, with the rest retrieved from reference TRBV5-1 and TRBJ2-7, is KAGVTQTPRYLIKTRGQQVTLSCSPISGHRSVSWYQQTPGQGLQFLFEYFSETQRNKGNFPGRFSGRQFSNSRSEMNVSTLELGDSALYLCASSRTGNEQYFGPGTRLTVT.

This clone was detected once. The V and J genes are TRBV6-5 and TRBJ2-5, with a possible D match to TRBD1 (5 bases). The ends were cut back, 2 bases at V and 1 base at J, with 8 bases in the middle. The CDR3 length is 14 residues. Germline CDR1 MNHEY, CDR2 SVGAGI. The CDR3 DNA reads TGTGCCAGCAGTTACATAGACAGCCAAGAGACCCAGTACTTC. It encodes CASSYIDSQETQYF.

This chain uses TRBV19 with TRBJ2-7, with D possibly being TRBD2 (6 bases). Germline V gene data show CDR1 as LNHDA and CDR2 as SQIVND (reference sequence). The V and J ends lost 0 bases and 2 bases respectively, with 11 bases between them. The CDR3 is made up of 15 amino acids. CDR3 residues: CASSIDFAGPYEQYF. The CDR3 DNA follows: TGTGCCAGTAGTATAGATTTCGCGGGACCCTACGAGCAGTACTTC.

V gene TRBV10-2 combines with J gene TRBJ2-3, with 10 bases lining up with TRBD2. Germline-derived CDR1 and CDR2 are WSHSY and SAAADI. With V trimmed by 6 bases and J by 2 bases, 5 bases remained unmatched. The CDR3 is 15 amino acids. CDR3 nucleotides: TGCGCCAGCAGACATAGCGGGAGGAACACAGATACGCAGTATTTT. Its translation: CASRHSGRNTDTQYF.

Written as DNA, the CDR3 is TGTGCCACCCAAACTCTGGGGGCCACTGAAGCTTTCTTT. Protein product: CATQTLGATEAFF. This rearrangement joins TRBV11-2 to TRBJ1-1; maybe TRBD1 (6 bases). This CDR3 has 13 amino acids. Germline-derived CDR1 and CDR2 are SGHAT and FQNNGV. Trimming shortened V by 10 bases and J by 4 bases, and 16 bases separated the two germline ends.

This chain links TRBV5-1 with TRBJ2-5; weak D call: TRBD1 (6 bases). The J call may be faulty, since TRBJ2-7 better matches the DNA end. The germline V gene has CDR1 SGHRS and CDR2 YFSETQ. The CDR3 is 15 residues long. CDR3 protein: CASSLRGTNLYEQYF. CDR3 sequence (DNA): TGCGCCAGCAGCCTGAGAGGGACAAATCTCTACGAGCAGTACTTC.

The V and J genes are TRBV9 and TRBJ2-7; 7 bases agree with TRBD1. CDR1 SGDLS and CDR2 YYNGEE come from the germline V gene. V lost 4 bases, J lost 3 bases, and 10 bases stayed unmatched. This CDR3 region has 15 residues. The CDR3 DNA sequence: TGTGCCAGCAGCCAAACCGGGACAGATTTCTACGAGCAGTACTTC. Translated: CASSQTGTDFYEQYF.

The chain recombines TRBV5-5 with TRBJ2-1; D might be TRBD2 (6 bases). Germline CDR1 and CDR2: SGHKS and YYEKEE (reference sequence). V shed 0 bases and J shed 3 bases, with 10 bases lying between them. This CDR3 has 15 residues. CDR3 loop: CASSLVIADYNEQFF. DNA of the CDR3: TGTGCCAGCAGCTTGGTGATAGCGGACTACAATGAGCAGTTCTTC.

The chain recombines TRBV5-1 with TRBJ2-1; TRBD2 matches at 9 bases. After removal of 9 bases from V and 9 bases from J, the junction contained 16 bases not matched to a gene. From germline, CDR1 is SGHRS and CDR2 YFSETQ. The CDR3 totals 15 residues. The CDR3 sequence: CATREGAGGSREQFF. In nucleotides, the CDR3 is TGCGCCACCAGGGAGGGAGCGGGGGGCTCACGTGAGCAGTTCTTC.

This clone turned up a few times. This chain links TRBV27 with TRBJ2-7, with 8 bases aligning to TRBD2. Losses at the gene ends were 4 bases for V and 7 bases for J; bases not matched to a gene: 6. The germline V gene has CDR1 MNHEY and CDR2 SMNVEV (reference sequence). CDR3 length: 13 residues. The CDR3 protein is CASSSSGSWEQYF. The CDR3 DNA reads as TGTGCCAGCAGTTCGAGCGGGAGCTGGGAGCAGTACTTC.

The V call is TRBV11-2, the J call TRBJ2-7, with 10 bases fitting TRBD1. Germline V gene lookup returns CDR1 SGHAT and CDR2 FQNNGV. This CDR3 comprises 16 residues. Trimming took 1 base from V and 1 from J; bases not matched to a gene: 4. CDR3 nucleotide sequence: TGTGCCAGCAGCTTAGGACAGGGGGCGTCTTCCTACGAGCAGTACTTC. It encodes CASSLGQGASSYEQYF.

V is TRBV7-9 and J is TRBJ2-7, with a weak D call TRBD2 (6 bases). Trimming took 3 bases from V and 4 from J, leaving 16 bases between them. CDR1 and CDR2 (germline): SEHNR, FQNEAQ (reference sequence). The CDR3 has 15 amino acids. The CDR3 here is CASSLGDSGGYEQYF. The CDR3 DNA reads TGTGCCAGCAGCTTGGGGGACTCTGGAGGGTACGAGCAGTACTTC.

The chain recombines TRBV6-5 with TRBJ1-6, with a weak D call TRBD1 (6 bases). The length of the CDR3 is 14 residues. Trimming pared 8 bases from V and 3 bases from J, leaving 11 bases between. Per germline, CDR1 MNHEY and CDR2 SVGAGI. CDR3 region: CASWGGFYNSPLHF. The CDR3 DNA reads as TGTGCCAGCTGGGGGGGCTTCTATAATTCACCCCTCCACTTT.

This rearrangement joins TRBV7-2 to TRBJ2-3, with 11 bases fitting TRBD1. CDR1 and CDR2 (germline): SGHTA, FQGNSA. CDR3 length: 14 residues. V gave up 7 bases and J gave up 7 bases; unmatched junction bases: 7. The CDR3 DNA sequence: TGTGCCAGCACCTTCGGACAGGGGGCAAATACGCAGTATTTT. The encoded protein is CASTFGQGANTQYF.